Listed here is a single TCR beta chain. The entry originates in a study of technical replicates of blood from a handful of donors. The repertoire was sequenced with immunoSEQ multiplex PCR; TCRdb's copy has only in-frame clones and lacks some. Among almost 65,000 clones, approximately 86% were seen once, and the ten largest hold about 5.1%. The CDR3 loop spans 14 amino acids. The germline CDR1 and CDR2 sequences are SNHLY and FYNNEI. V lost 7 bases and J lost 9; bases outside the gene matches: 11. The source of this sequence is a human donor in good health. Some clones in this sample may be carry-over from other donors' samples. The V and J genes are TRBV2 and TRBJ2-1; 8 nucleotides agree with TRBD2. Sequenced: PBMCs. The CDR3 spells CASIEREGRSEQFF. The CDR3, as DNA: TGTGCCAGCATAGAACGGGAGGGCCGGAGTGAGCAGTTCTTC.